This passage covers 18 T cell receptor beta chains from one sample sequenced in a study of glioma-infiltrating T cells after dendritic cell vaccination. TCRdb's table, derived via immunoSEQ multiplex PCR, lists solely in-frame clones and lacks some. The sample lists about 64,000 clones, 75% to 90% occurring once. Here the sequenced sample was blood, taken before dendritic cell vaccination. The receptors stem from a human donor with glioblastoma.

A single count supports this clone. The V gene is TRBV5-1, the J gene TRBJ1-6; D is unresolved. This CDR3 has 16 residues. Trimming stripped 0 bases from V and 0 bases from J, with 7 bases between. Germline CDR1 and CDR2: SGHRS and YFSETQ. DNA for the CDR3: TGCGCCAGCAGCTTGGAACAGAGCTCCTATAATTCACCCCTCCACTTT. Translation: CASSLEQSSYNSPLHF.

The chain has TRBV7-2 and TRBJ1-2; possibly TRBD1 for D (5 bases). Trimming stripped 5 bases from V and 5 bases from J, with 18 bases between. CDR1 SGHTA and CDR2 FQGNSA come from the germline V gene. The CDR3 totals 15 residues. In nucleotides, the CDR3 is TGTGCCAGCAGCCCCTCAGGGTGGGCTATATATGGCTACACCTTC. It codes for CASSPSGWAIYGYTF.

The chain has TRBV11-2 and TRBJ1-6; no clear D. V was clipped by 0 bases and J by 7 bases, with 4 bases between them. The CDR3 contains 13 residues. Per the germline V gene, CDR1 is SGHAT and CDR2 is FQNNGV. The CDR3 loop reads CASSLDGNSPLHF. In DNA, the CDR3 is TGTGCCAGCAGCTTAGACGGGAATTCACCCCTCCACTTT. The whole variable domain, filled in from reference TRBV11-2 and TRBJ1-6, reads EAGVAQSPRYKIIEKRQSVAFWCNPISGHATLYWYQQILGQGPKLLIQFQNNGVVDDSQLPKDRFSAERLKGVDSTLKIQPAKLEDSAVYLCASSLDGNSPLHFGNGTRLTVT.

This clone was seen only a few times. The chain has TRBV11-2 and TRBJ2-5; 8 nucleotides align to TRBD2. The ends lost 4 bases at V and 5 bases at J; junction bases unmatched: 9. Per the germline V gene, CDR1 is SGHAT and CDR2 is FQNNGV. This CDR3 contains 15 residues. The CDR3 spells CASSWRLATWETQYF. Written as DNA, the CDR3 is TGTGCCAGCAGCTGGAGACTAGCGACATGGGAGACCCAGTACTTC.

The rearrangement links TRBV6-5 to TRBJ2-2; possible D gene TRBD1, 5 bases. V lost 6 bases and J lost 3, with 14 bases in between. The CDR3 is made up of 15 amino acids. CDR1 and CDR2 from the germline V gene are MNHEY and SVGAGI. The CDR3 DNA reads as TGTGCCAGCAGCAAGGACAAGGATCACACCGGGGAGCTGTTTTTT. It is translated as CASSKDKDHTGELFF.

The rearrangement uses TRBV5-1 and TRBJ2-3; 7 bases align to TRBD2. Germline CDR1 reads SGHRS; CDR2 reads YFSETQ. V dropped 0 bases and J dropped 3; count of bases not matched to a gene: 4. CDR3 length: 15 amino acids. The CDR3 is CASSLVGLGTDTQYF. The CDR3, as DNA: TGCGCCAGCAGCTTGGTTGGACTAGGAACAGATACGCAGTATTTT.

The chain recombines TRBV10-3 with TRBJ2-5, with 7 bases aligning to TRBD2. This CDR3 comprises 15 residues. With V trimmed by 5 bases and J by 5 bases, 11 bases remained unmatched. CDR1 is ENHRY, CDR2 SYGVKD, per germline. CDR3 nucleotide sequence: TGTGCCATCAGTAAACCGGGACTACATATGGAGACCCAGTACTTC. This gives the protein CAISKPGLHMETQYF.

This chain uses TRBV5-1 with TRBJ1-4; 9 bases align to TRBD1. The V gene end was trimmed by 1 base and the J gene end by 8 bases; junction bases not matched to a gene: 6. Germline CDR1 and CDR2: SGHRS and YFSETQ. The CDR3 runs to 15 residues. The CDR3 nucleotides are TGCGCCAGCAGCTTGTCCGGGACAGGGCTCGAAAAACTGTTTTTT. It yields the protein CASSLSGTGLEKLFF.

The gene calls are TRBV10-1 and TRBJ2-1, with 8 bases aligning to TRBD1. The trim removed 2 bases at V and 3 bases at J, leaving 6 bases unmatched. Germline loops: CDR1 WNHNN, CDR2 SYGVQD (reference sequence). The CDR3 is made up of 16 amino acids. The CDR3 DNA reads TGCGCCAGCAGTGAGGTAGGACAGGGCCTCTACAATGAGCAGTTCTTC. As protein: CASSEVGQGLYNEQFF.

The rearrangement links TRBV28 to TRBJ2-7; 10 nucleotides match TRBD1. V shed 6 bases, J shed 4 bases, and the junction held 6 bases outside the gene matches. From germline, CDR1 is MDHEN and CDR2 SYDVKM. The CDR3 is 14 residues long. CDR3 coding DNA: TGTGCCAGCAGGACAGGGGGCAATCCTTACGAGCAGTACTTC. Residues: CASRTGGNPYEQYF.

The chain combines TRBV5-1 with TRBJ1-5; D is unresolved. Trimming pared 4 bases from V and 0 bases from J, leaving 5 bases between. CDR3 length equals 13 residues. Germline lookup yields CDR1 SGHRS and CDR2 YFSETQ. CDR3 DNA: TGCGCCAGCAGCCGGGATAGCAATCAGCCCCAGCATTTT. Translated, it gives CASSRDSNQPQHF.

This sequence joins TRBV11-3 and TRBJ2-1, with D hard to call. With 5 bases removed from V and 10 bases from J, the gap between germline ends came to 15 bases. The germline V gene has CDR1 SGHNT and CDR2 YENEEA. The CDR3 totals 13 residues. As DNA, the CDR3 is TGTGCCAGCAGCCTAAATCAAGCCCAAGAGCAGTTCTTC. This encodes CASSLNQAQEQFF.

This chain uses TRBV30 with TRBJ2-2; D unresolved. Trimming stripped 5 bases from V and 1 base from J, with 11 bases between. Germline V gene lookup returns CDR1 GTSNPN and CDR2 SVGIG (reference sequence). The CDR3 is 14 amino acids. The DNA of the CDR3 is TGTGCCTGGGACGGTGGGCTGAACACCGGGGAGCTGTTTTTT. Translating gives CAWDGGLNTGELFF.

The sample holds one count of this clone. The chain combines TRBV29-1 with TRBJ2-2; D perhaps matches TRBD1 (5 bases). The V gene's germline CDR1 is SQVTM and CDR2 ANQGSEA. V lost 3 bases to trimming and J lost 5 bases, with 10 bases between them. There are 13 residues in the CDR3. The CDR3 reads CSVDETATGELFF. In DNA, the CDR3 is TGCAGCGTTGATGAGACAGCAACCGGGGAGCTGTTTTTT.

The chain has TRBV5-1 and TRBJ2-5, with TRBD2 as a possible D gene (5 bases). Deletions cut 0 bases from V and 4 bases from J, with 10 bases between. CDR3 size: 14 residues. Germline CDR1 and CDR2: SGHRS and YFSETQ. CDR3: CASSLGTQPETQYF. DNA for the CDR3: TGCGCCAGCAGCTTGGGGACTCAGCCAGAGACCCAGTACTTC.

This chain joins TRBV14 and TRBJ2-5; 12 positions match TRBD2. This CDR3 region has 14 residues. The J segment lost 5 bases and the V segment lost 6 bases, leaving 4 bases of the junction unmatched. Germline V gives CDR1 SGHDN, CDR2 FVKESK. The CDR3 reads CASSRTSGVETQYF. In DNA, the CDR3 is TGTGCCAGCAGTCGGACTAGCGGGGTGGAGACCCAGTACTTC.

This clone was seen a single time. This chain links TRBV28 with TRBJ1-6; 8 bases map to TRBD1. Germline V CDR1 and CDR2: MDHEN, SYDVKM. The CDR3 loop spans 17 amino acids. Losses at the gene ends were 5 bases for V and 11 bases for J; bases not matched to a gene: 17. CDR3 loop: CASSPSLGQVVGAPLHF. CDR3 nucleotides: TGTGCCAGCAGTCCCTCGTTGGGACAGGTCGTTGGCGCACCCCTCCACTTT.

The chain uses TRBV6-5 and TRBJ2-4, with 7 bases fitting TRBD2. The germline V gene has CDR1 MNHEY and CDR2 SVGAGI. Trimming at V came to 7 bases and at J to 0 bases, leaving 6 bases not matched to a gene. CDR3 size: 15 residues. In DNA form, the CDR3 reads TGTGCCAGCACGGTAGCGGGTCTAGCCAAAAACATTCAGTACTTC. Amino acids: CASTVAGLAKNIQYF.